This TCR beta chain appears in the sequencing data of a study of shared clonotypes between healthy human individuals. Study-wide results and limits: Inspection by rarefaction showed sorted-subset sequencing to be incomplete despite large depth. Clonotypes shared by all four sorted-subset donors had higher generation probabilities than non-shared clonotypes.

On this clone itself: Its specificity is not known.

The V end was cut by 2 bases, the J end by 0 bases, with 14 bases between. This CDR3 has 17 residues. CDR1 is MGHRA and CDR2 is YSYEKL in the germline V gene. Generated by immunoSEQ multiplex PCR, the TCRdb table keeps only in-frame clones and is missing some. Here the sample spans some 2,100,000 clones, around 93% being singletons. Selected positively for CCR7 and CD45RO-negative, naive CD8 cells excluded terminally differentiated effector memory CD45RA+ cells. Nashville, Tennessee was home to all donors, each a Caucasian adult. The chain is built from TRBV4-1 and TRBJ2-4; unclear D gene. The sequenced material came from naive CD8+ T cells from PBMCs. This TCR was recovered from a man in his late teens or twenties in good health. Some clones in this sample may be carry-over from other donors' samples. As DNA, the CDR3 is TGCGCCAGCAGCCAACCTTTAATCAAACTAGCCAAAAACATTCAGTACTTC. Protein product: CASSQPLIKLAKNIQYF.